This T cell receptor beta chain was identified during a study of OX40 agonist ivuxolimab in advanced cancers. The CDR3 spans 13 residues. V dropped 1 base and J dropped 7 bases, with 8 bases sitting between them. The V gene's germline CDR1 is MGHRA and CDR2 YSYEKL. The assay was immunoSEQ multiplex PCR, and TCRdb's table has in-frame clones only and misses some. The table has about 20,000 clones, around four fifths seen once; the top ten hold over 9.5%. The sequence derives from an adult with an advanced solid tumor such as melanoma, head and neck, liver or kidney cancer. The chain joins TRBV4-1 to TRBJ2-1, with D possibly matching TRBD1 (6 bases). Sequenced here: CD4+ or CD8+ T cells sorted from blood, sampled in a trial of the OX40 agonist ivuxolimab. CDR3 DNA sequence: TGCGCCAGCAGCCAAGGACAGGCGAATGAGCAGTTCTTC. This codes for CASSQGQANEQFF.